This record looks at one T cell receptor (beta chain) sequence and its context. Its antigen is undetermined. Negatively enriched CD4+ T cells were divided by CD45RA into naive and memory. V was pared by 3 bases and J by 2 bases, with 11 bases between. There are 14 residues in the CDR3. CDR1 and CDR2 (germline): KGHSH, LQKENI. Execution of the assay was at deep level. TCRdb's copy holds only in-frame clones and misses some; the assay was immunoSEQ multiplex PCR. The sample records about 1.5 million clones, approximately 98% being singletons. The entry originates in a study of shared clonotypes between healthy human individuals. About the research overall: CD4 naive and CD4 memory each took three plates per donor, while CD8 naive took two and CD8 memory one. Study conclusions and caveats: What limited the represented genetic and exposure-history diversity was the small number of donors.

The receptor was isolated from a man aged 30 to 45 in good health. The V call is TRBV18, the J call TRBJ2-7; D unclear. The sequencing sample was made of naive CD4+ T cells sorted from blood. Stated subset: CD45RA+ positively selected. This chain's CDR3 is CASSPNPSAYEQYF. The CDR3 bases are TGTGCCAGCTCACCCAACCCGTCCGCCTACGAGCAGTACTTC.